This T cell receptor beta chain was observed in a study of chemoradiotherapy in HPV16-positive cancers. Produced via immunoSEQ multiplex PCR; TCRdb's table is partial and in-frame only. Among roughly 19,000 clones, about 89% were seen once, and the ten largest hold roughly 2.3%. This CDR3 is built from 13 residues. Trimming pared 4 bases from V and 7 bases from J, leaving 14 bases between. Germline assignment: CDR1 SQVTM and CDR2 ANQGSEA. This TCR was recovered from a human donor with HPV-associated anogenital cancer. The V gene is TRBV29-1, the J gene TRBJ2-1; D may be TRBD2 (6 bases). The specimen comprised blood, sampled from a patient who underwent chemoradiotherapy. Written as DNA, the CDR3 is TGCAGCGTTGGTGGGGGAGGCTGGAATGAGCAGTTCTTC. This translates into CSVGGGGWNEQFF.